Presented here are 10 T cell receptor beta chains from one specimen sequenced in a study of shared clonotypes between healthy human individuals. The data were produced by immunoSEQ multiplex PCR, yet TCRdb's version contains in-frame clones alone and is incomplete. The data show about 770,000 clones, 55% to 80% seen once. The sequenced material came from memory CD4+ T cells sorted from blood. Subset in this sample: CD45RA-negative fraction. The receptor set was obtained from a woman aged 30 to 39 in good health.

This chain uses TRBV9 with TRBJ1-2; 7 positions match TRBD1. CDR1 is SGDLS and CDR2 is YYNGEE in the germline V gene. V was clipped by 0 bases and J by 5 bases; unmatched bases: 7. The CDR3 consists of 15 residues. CDR3: CASSVATGRGYGYTF. CDR3 in DNA: TGTGCCAGCAGCGTAGCTACGGGCAGGGGGTATGGCTACACCTTC. Filled out from reference TRBV9 and TRBJ1-2, the complete variable domain reads DSGVTQTPKHLITATGQRVTLRCSPRSGDLSVYWYQQSLDQGLQFLIQYYNGEERAKGNILERFSAQQFPDLHSELNLSSLELGDSALYFCASSVATGRGYGYTFGSGTRLTVV.

Remarks on this clone: It may be a read error: a sequence one base away is much more abundant. Other DNA sequences of this sample code for an identical CDR3. The chain employs TRBV7-9 and TRBJ2-3; no firm D call. V was clipped by 3 bases and J by 6 bases, with 4 bases between them. The CDR3 is 11 amino acids. Germline-derived CDR1 and CDR2 are SEHNR and FQNEAQ (reference sequence). This chain's CDR3 is CASSLADTQYF. CDR3 nucleotide sequence: TGTGCCAGCAGCTTGGCCGATACGCAGTATTTT. The whole variable domain, remainder taken from reference TRBV7-9 and TRBJ2-3, is DTGVSQNPRHKITKRGQNVTFRCDPISEHNRLYWYRQTLGQGPEFLTYFQNEAQLEKSRLLSDRFSAERPKGSFSTLEIQRTEQGDSAMYLCASSLADTQYFGPGTRLTVL.

A note on this clone: Other DNA sequences from this sample encode an identical CDR3 as well. The chain links TRBV29-1 to TRBJ1-5; D possibly corresponds to TRBD1 (5 bases). The V gene's germline CDR1 is SQVTM and CDR2 ANQGSEA. V shed 4 bases and J shed 4 bases, with 11 bases lying between them. The CDR3 runs to 13 residues. CDR3 nucleotide sequence: TGCAGCGTTGCGGGGGGGGTAAATCAGCCCCAGCATTTT. Its translation is CSVAGGVNQPQHF.

The chain couples TRBV5-1 to TRBJ2-2; 8 bases are shared with TRBD2. Germline V gene data show CDR1 as SGHRS and CDR2 as YFSETQ. The CDR3 runs 17 residues. V gave up 0 bases and J gave up 7 bases; unmatched junction bases: 11. CDR3 DNA sequence: TGCGCCAGCAGCTTGGCACCCCAGCGGGAGATAATCGGGGAGCTGTTTTTT. This sequence encodes CASSLAPQREIIGELFF.

The rearrangement links TRBV28 to TRBJ2-2, with D tentatively TRBD2 (5 bases). The CDR3 length is 15 residues. CDR1 and CDR2 (germline): MDHEN, SYDVKM. V was shortened by 3 bases and J by 9 bases, with 17 bases between the two germline ends. CDR3 nucleotide sequence: TGTGCCAGCAGTTTTTTGCGAATCAGCGGACGGGAGCTGTTTTTT. This codes for CASSFLRISGRELFF.

The chain is built from TRBV6-1 and TRBJ2-3, with TRBD1 as a possible D gene (5 bases). The CDR3 has 15 amino acids. Germline CDR1 is MNHNS and CDR2 is SASEGT. V lost 6 bases, J lost 0 bases, and 13 bases lay in between. CDR3 coding DNA: TGTGCCAGCAGCGACAGAGACCGTAGCACAGATACGCAGTATTTT. Translation gives CASSDRDRSTDTQYF.

This chain uses TRBV5-6 with TRBJ1-1, with 9 bases aligning to TRBD1. Losses at the gene ends were 5 bases for V and 11 bases for J; bases not matched to a gene: 16. Germline V CDR1 and CDR2: SGHDT, YYEEEE. The CDR3 totals 15 residues. The CDR3 loop reads CASSRWTGARSWAFF. CDR3 nucleotides: TGTGCCAGCAGTCGATGGACAGGGGCCAGGAGTTGGGCTTTCTTT. The full variable domain, in which reference TRBV5-6 and TRBJ1-1 provide the parts outside the CDR3, is DAGVTQSPTHLIKTRGQQVTLRCSPKSGHDTVSWYQQALGQGPQFIFQYYEEEERQRGNFPDRFSGHQFPNYSSELNVNALLLGDSALYLCASSRWTGARSWAFFGQGTRLTVV.

This chain uses TRBV11-2 with TRBJ2-1; 11 nucleotides match TRBD2. V lost 4 bases, J lost 8 bases, and 7 bases stayed unmatched. The CDR3 has 15 residues. Per germline, CDR1 SGHAT and CDR2 FQNNGV. CDR3: CASSSSGLAVYEQFF. The DNA of the CDR3 is TGTGCCAGCAGCTCCTCGGGACTAGCGGTCTATGAGCAGTTCTTC. The whole variable domain, remainder taken from reference TRBV11-2 and TRBJ2-1, is EAGVAQSPRYKIIEKRQSVAFWCNPISGHATLYWYQQILGQGPKLLIQFQNNGVVDDSQLPKDRFSAERLKGVDSTLKIQPAKLEDSAVYLCASSSSGLAVYEQFFGPGTRLTVL.

In the case of this clone: Sequence at one end of the junction differs from germline and may be a read error. The genes are TRBV28 and TRBJ1-5; D might be TRBD1 (5 bases). Germline CDR1 is MDHEN and CDR2 is SYDVKM. The CDR3 is made up of 16 amino acids. CDR3 loop: CASNIRPGQSNQPQHF. CDR3 DNA: TGTGCGAGCAACATTCGTCCGGGGCAGAGCAATCAGCCCCAGCATTTT.

CDR3 sequence reads: CASLGTVYGYTF. The DNA for the CDR3 is TGTGCCAGCCTGGGGACGGTCTATGGCTACACCTTC. This rearrangement joins TRBV28 to TRBJ1-2, with TRBD1 as a possible D gene (5 bases). Trimming pared 8 bases from V and 4 bases from J, leaving 11 bases between. The CDR3 sequence is 12 residues long. Germline V CDR1 and CDR2: MDHEN, SYDVKM.